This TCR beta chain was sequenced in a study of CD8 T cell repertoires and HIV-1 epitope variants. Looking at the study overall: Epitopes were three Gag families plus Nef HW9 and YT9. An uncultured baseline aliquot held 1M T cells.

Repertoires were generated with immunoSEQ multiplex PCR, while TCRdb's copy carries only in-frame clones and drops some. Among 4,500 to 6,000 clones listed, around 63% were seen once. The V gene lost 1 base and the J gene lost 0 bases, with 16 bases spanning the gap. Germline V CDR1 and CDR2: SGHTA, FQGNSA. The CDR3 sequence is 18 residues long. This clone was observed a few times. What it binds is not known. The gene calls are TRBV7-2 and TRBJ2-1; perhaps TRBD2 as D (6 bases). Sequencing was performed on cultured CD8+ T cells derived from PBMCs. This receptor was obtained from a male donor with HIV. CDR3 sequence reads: CASSLEGVAAYSYNEQFF. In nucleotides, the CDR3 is TGTGCCAGCAGCTTAGAAGGGGTAGCGGCATACTCCTACAATGAGCAGTTCTTC.